These 23 T cell receptor beta chains came from one sample sequenced in a study of T cells in Graves' hyperthyroidism and ophthalmopathy. Regions amplified from RNA transcripts were the TCR beta CDR3 regions. First-round RT-PCR with HTBI primers amplified the TCR CDR3 region. Via MiXCR, TCRdb re-called the multiplex PCR reads, giving one row per CDR3 protein. The profile shows some 370,000 distinct CDR3 sequences, roughly 17% of them singletons. The sequenced material came from blood. All receptors come from a young woman with Graves' hyperthyroidism that later progressed to Graves' ophthalmopathy.

This clonotype was seen repeatedly, ten times or more. This sequence joins TRBV28 and TRBJ2-1, with D hard to call. This CDR3 has 13 residues. The germline V gene encodes CDR1 MDHEN and CDR2 SYDVKM. With 5 bases removed from V and 10 bases from J, the gap between germline ends came to 15 bases. For the CDR3, the DNA is TGTGCCAGCAGTCCGAGTCGGGTCAGGGAGCAGTTCTTC. Amino acids: CASSPSRVREQFF.

This clonotype has a count of ten or more. The gene calls are TRBV19 and TRBJ1-6, with D possibly matching TRBD1 (5 bases). Germline CDR1 reads LNHDA; CDR2 reads SQIVND (reference sequence). The CDR3 has 15 amino acids. Between the trimmed V and J ends, which lost 6 bases and 7 bases, there was a span of 16 bases. The DNA for the CDR3 is TGTGCCAGTAGCGACCCGGGACTGGGAAATTCACCCCTCCACTTT. It specifies CASSDPGLGNSPLHF.

This clonotype came up many times. The chain links TRBV27 to TRBJ1-6, with TRBD1 matching over 7 bases. In germline, CDR1 is MNHEY, CDR2 SMNVEV (reference sequence). CDR3 length equals 17 residues. Trimming at V came to 5 bases and at J to 4 bases, leaving 11 bases not matched to a gene. The CDR3 loop is CASSVGTEPSYNSPLHF. The CDR3 bases are TGTGCCAGCAGTGTCGGGACAGAGCCTTCTTATAATTCACCCCTCCACTTT.

This chain links TRBV20-1 with TRBJ1-1, with 12 bases matching TRBD1. This CDR3 has 16 residues. The germline V gene has CDR1 DFQATT and CDR2 SNEGSKA (reference sequence). The V and J ends lost 3 bases and 6 bases, in that order; junction bases with no gene match: 11. The CDR3 bases are TGCAGTGCTAGCACCGGGACAGGGGGCTTGGTCGCTGAAGCTTTCTTT. Translated: CSASTGTGGLVAEAFF.

This clonotype was picked up many times. The chain links TRBV7-2 to TRBJ2-7; the D gene is possibly TRBD2 (6 bases). The CDR3 extends over 13 amino acids. The V end lost 5 bases, the J end lost 3 bases, and 11 bases lay between the germline ends. Per the germline V gene, CDR1 is SGHTA and CDR2 is FQGNSA. The CDR3 sequence is CASSARGIYEQYF. The CDR3 nucleotides are TGTGCCAGCAGCGCCCGGGGGATCTACGAGCAGTACTTC. The full variable domain, with the rest looked up from reference TRBV7-2 and TRBJ2-7, is GAGVSQSPSNKVTEKGKDVELRCDPISGHTALYWYRQSLGQGLEFLIYFQGNSAPDKSGLPSDRFSAERTGGSVSTLTIQRTQQEDSAVYLCASSARGIYEQYFGPGTRLTVT.

This clonotype was recorded many times. The chain links TRBV2 to TRBJ1-4; D is unresolved. This CDR3 comprises 13 residues. V lost 6 bases and J 5 bases, leaving 10 bases between the germline ends. CDR1 is SNHLY, CDR2 FYNNEI, per germline. The CDR3 nucleotides read TGTGCCAGCAGGGATGTATGGAATGAAAAACTGTTTTTT. Protein sequence: CASRDVWNEKLFF.

This clonotype has a handful of counts. V and J are TRBV10-3 and TRBJ2-3; D is possibly TRBD1 (6 bases). CDR1 ENHRY and CDR2 SYGVKD come from the germline V gene. The V and J ends lost 9 bases and 2 bases respectively, with 12 bases between them. This CDR3 is 13 amino acids long. The CDR3 spells CAISAGVTDTQYF. The CDR3 DNA reads TGTGCCATTAGCGCAGGGGTCACAGATACGCAGTATTTT.

V is TRBV11-2 and J is TRBJ2-3; possible D gene TRBD2, 5 bases. CDR1 and CDR2 (germline): SGHAT, FQNNGV. The CDR3 covers 18 residues. With 7 bases removed from V and 3 bases from J, the gap between germline ends came to 26 bases. The DNA for the CDR3 is TGTGCCAGCACCTACCACCCCACAAATCCCGAGGGAACAGATACGCAGTATTTT. Residues: CASTYHPTNPEGTDTQYF. Full variable domain (rest looked up from reference TRBV11-2 and TRBJ2-3): EAGVAQSPRYKIIEKRQSVAFWCNPISGHATLYWYQQILGQGPKLLIQFQNNGVVDDSQLPKDRFSAERLKGVDSTLKIQPAKLEDSAVYLCASTYHPTNPEGTDTQYFGPGTRLTVL.

This clonotype appeared many times. The V call is TRBV7-6, the J call TRBJ2-2, with 13 bases identical to TRBD2. From germline, CDR1 is SGHVS and CDR2 FNYEAQ. The J segment lost 0 bases and the V segment lost 7 bases, leaving 5 bases of the junction unmatched. CDR3 size: 17 residues. The CDR3 sequence is CASTGLAGDPNTGELFF. CDR3 DNA: TGTGCCAGCACAGGACTAGCGGGAGACCCGAACACCGGGGAGCTGTTTTTT.

The gene calls are TRBV12-3 or TRBV12-4 and TRBJ2-5, with TRBD1 matching 8 bases. The CDR3 length is 15 residues. The trim removed 1 base at V and 5 bases at J, leaving 6 bases unmatched. The CDR3: CASSLGQGAWETQYF. CDR3 sequence (DNA): TGTGCCAGCAGTTTAGGGCAGGGGGCTTGGGAGACCCAGTACTTC.

This clonotype was found many times. The chain is built from TRBV25-1 and TRBJ2-1; D might be TRBD1 (5 bases). Trimming stripped 2 bases from V and 5 bases from J, with 7 bases between. CDR3 size: 13 residues. Looked up from germline, CDR1 is MGHDK and CDR2 is SYGVNS. The CDR3, as DNA: TGTGCCAGCAGTGAAGGACACCACAATGAGCAGTTCTTC. Translating gives CASSEGHHNEQFF.

Ten or more counts support this clonotype. In DNA, the CDR3 is TGTGCCAGTAGCCACATTTTAATAGCGGGGGCGAAAGGAGAGACCCAGTACTTC. It is translated as CASSHILIAGAKGETQYF. V is TRBV19 and J is TRBJ2-5, with TRBD2 matching 9 bases. Germline lookup yields CDR1 LNHDA and CDR2 SQIVND (reference sequence). The length of the CDR3 is 18 residues. Germline trimming cut 6 bases from V and 4 bases from J; bases unmatched to any gene: 18.

This chain links TRBV29-1 with TRBJ2-7; weak D call: TRBD1 (8 bases). V shed 5 bases and J shed 6 bases, with 23 bases lying between them. CDR1 is SQVTM and CDR2 is ANQGSEA in the germline V gene. This CDR3 spans 15 amino acids. CDR3 protein: CSVIEQGGIAAEQYF. In nucleotides, the CDR3 is TGCAGCGTTATTGAACAGGGGGGGATTGCCGCCGAGCAGTACTTC.

This chain links TRBV2 with TRBJ2-1; TRBD2 is a possible D gene (5 bases). Between the trimmed V and J ends, which lost 6 bases and 5 bases, there was a span of 11 bases. Germline CDR1 is SNHLY and CDR2 is FYNNEI. CDR3 size: 13 residues. This CDR3 is CASRGPGNNEQFF. The DNA for the CDR3 is TGTGCCAGCAGGGGCCCGGGAAACAATGAGCAGTTCTTC.

This clonotype appeared many times. The chain uses TRBV19 and TRBJ2-7; tentatively, D is TRBD2 (5 bases). The CDR3 covers 13 residues. Looked up from germline, CDR1 is LNHDA and CDR2 is SQIVND (reference sequence). The V gene lost 5 bases and the J gene lost 3 bases, with 11 bases spanning the gap. The CDR3 nucleotides are TGTGCCAGTAGTCCGCCTAGCAACTACGAGCAGTACTTC. Translated: CASSPPSNYEQYF.

In this sample, this clonotype turned up a few times. This chain uses TRBV18 with TRBJ1-4; TRBD1 might be the D (5 bases). The CDR3 extends over 16 amino acids. Germline lookup yields CDR1 KGHSH and CDR2 LQKENI. Trimming stripped 4 bases from V and 0 bases from J, with 12 bases between. CDR3 sequence: CASSLQTVATNEKLFF. The CDR3 DNA reads as TGTGCCAGCTCACTCCAGACAGTTGCAACTAATGAAAAACTGTTTTTT. The variable domain in full, completed from reference TRBV18 and TRBJ1-4, reads NAGVMQNPRHLVRRRGQEARLRCSPMKGHSHVYWYRQLPEEGLKFMVYLQKENIIDESGMPKERFSAEFPKEGPSILRIQQVVRGDSAAYFCASSLQTVATNEKLFFGSGTQLSVL.

This clonotype was found many times. The V gene is TRBV25-1, the J gene TRBJ2-2, with D possibly TRBD1 on 5 matching bases. There are 14 residues in the CDR3. Germline V gene sequence: CDR1 MGHDK, CDR2 SYGVNS. V was trimmed by 1 base and J by 5 bases, leaving 8 bases between them. Here the CDR3 reads CASSESQDTGELFF. The CDR3 DNA is TGTGCCAGCAGTGAATCACAGGATACCGGGGAGCTGTTTTTT.

The genes are TRBV6-5 and TRBJ2-2, with D perhaps TRBD1 or TRBD2 (5 bases each). From germline, CDR1 is MNHEY and CDR2 SVGAGI. This CDR3 is built from 16 residues. Trimming stripped 2 bases from V and 0 bases from J, with 10 bases between. The CDR3, as DNA: TGTGCCAGCAGTTACGCTCGGGGCGCGAACACCGGGGAGCTGTTTTTT. Its translation is CASSYARGANTGELFF.

This clonotype was seen many times. The chain recombines TRBV20-1 with TRBJ1-3; D perhaps matches TRBD1 (5 bases). In germline, CDR1 is DFQATT, CDR2 SNEGSKA (reference sequence). The CDR3 is made up of 14 amino acids. V was cut by 0 bases and J by 2 bases, with 8 bases left in between. As DNA, the CDR3 is TGCAGTGCTAGAGATCGGGGCCCTGGAAACACCATATATTTT. Translating it yields CSARDRGPGNTIYF.

The chain couples TRBV5-1 to TRBJ2-1; D gene uncertain. In germline, CDR1 is SGHRS, CDR2 YFSETQ. Trimming took off 3 bases at V and 0 bases at J, with 19 bases between the two ends. The CDR3 has 18 amino acids. The CDR3 here is CASSSPRLTTSSYNEQFF. CDR3 sequence (DNA): TGCGCCAGCAGCTCACCACGTCTAACCACGAGCTCCTACAATGAGCAGTTCTTC.

This chain uses TRBV4-1 with TRBJ1-1; no clear D. The V and J ends lost 0 bases and 1 base respectively, with 9 bases between them. The CDR3 has 15 amino acids. The V gene's germline CDR1 is MGHRA and CDR2 YSYEKL. The CDR3 reads CASSQDPESNTEAFF. For the CDR3, the DNA is TGCGCCAGCAGCCAAGATCCGGAATCGAACACTGAAGCTTTCTTT.

This clonotype has a count of ten or more. The rearrangement joins TRBV5-1 to TRBJ2-5; perhaps TRBD1 as D (6 bases). Germline V gene data show CDR1 as SGHRS and CDR2 as YFSETQ. Trimming shortened V by 4 bases and J by 3 bases, and 10 bases separated the two germline ends. CDR3 length equals 13 residues. CDR3 DNA: TGCGCCAGCAGCGGGGACATAGAAGAGACCCAGTACTTC. It specifies CASSGDIEETQYF.

This clonotype has a count of ten or more. The chain uses TRBV7-8 and TRBJ2-2, with D possibly matching TRBD1 (5 bases). Trimming left V 6 bases short and J 3 bases short, with 20 bases between. The CDR3 has 17 residues. Germline CDR1 SGHVS, CDR2 FQNEAQ. The CDR3 DNA sequence: TGTGCCAGCAGTGTGGAGTATCAGGGTACGGACACCGGGGAGCTGTTTTTT. Residues: CASSVEYQGTDTGELFF.